The 27 T cell receptor beta chains listed next were all sequenced from one sample in a study of T cells in Graves' hyperthyroidism and ophthalmopathy. Amplification of TCR beta CDR3 regions was performed using RNA transcripts as template. The TCR CDR3 first-round RT-PCR relied on the HTBI primer set. From the multiplex PCR reads, TCRdb called clonotypes with MiXCR, one entry per CDR3 protein. This table has under 300,000 distinct CDR3 sequences, roughly 15% appearing once. The sequenced sample consisted of blood. These receptors were collected from a woman in her forties with Graves' hyperthyroidism.

The chain is built from TRBV3-1 and TRBJ1-1; 7 nucleotides align to TRBD1. The CDR3 covers 14 residues. From germline, CDR1 is LGHDT and CDR2 YNNKEL (reference sequence). The trim removed 0 bases at V and 6 bases at J, leaving 4 bases unmatched. CDR3 in amino acids: CASSQDRGTAEAFF. DNA of the CDR3: TGTGCCAGCAGCCAAGATAGGGGGACAGCTGAAGCTTTCTTT.

This clonotype was picked up a small number of times. This chain links TRBV7-9 with TRBJ1-2, with D unresolved. Trimming took off 5 bases at V and 4 bases at J, with 20 bases between the two ends. Germline loops: CDR1 SEHNR, CDR2 FQNEAQ (reference sequence). The CDR3 has 16 amino acids. The CDR3 DNA sequence: TGTGCCAGCAGCCCCCCCTTCGGAACTCTAAGCTATGGCTACACCTTC. Translated: CASSPPFGTLSYGYTF. The full variable domain, rest sourced from reference TRBV7-9 and TRBJ1-2, is DTGVSQNPRHKITKRGQNVTFRCDPISEHNRLYWYRQTLGQGPEFLTYFQNEAQLEKSRLLSDRFSAERPKGSFSTLEIQRTEQGDSAMYLCASSPPFGTLSYGYTFGSGTRLTVV.

This clonotype showed up many times. This chain joins TRBV29-1 and TRBJ1-5, with 7 bases fitting TRBD1. The CDR3 spans 13 residues. CDR1 is SQVTM, CDR2 ANQGSEA, per germline. Unmatched junction bases numbered 5, after V lost 6 bases and J lost 3 bases. The CDR3 DNA follows: TGCAGCGTAGGGGGCGCGAACAATCAGCCCCAGCATTTT. Protein product: CSVGGANNQPQHF.

This clonotype was observed many times. In nucleotides, the CDR3 is TGTGCCATCAGTGAAGGTGACAGATGGGTAGGGCAGTACTTC. As protein: CAISEGDRWVGQYF. The gene calls are TRBV10-3 and TRBJ2-7, with D tentatively TRBD1 (5 bases). Germline assignment: CDR1 ENHRY and CDR2 SYGVKD. The CDR3 spans 14 residues. V was cut by 3 bases and J by 9 bases, with 18 bases left in between.

This clonotype occurred once. V and J are TRBV2 and TRBJ1-5; TRBD1 matches at 12 bases. The CDR3 extends over 14 amino acids. The V segment lost 6 bases and the J segment 9 bases; nucleotides outside the gene matches: 6. Per the germline V gene, CDR1 is SNHLY and CDR2 is FYNNEI. The CDR3 reads CASSLGTGGLPQHF. The CDR3 DNA sequence: TGTGCCAGCAGCCTAGGGACAGGGGGCCTGCCCCAGCATTTT. The entire variable domain, with the rest obtained from reference TRBV2 and TRBJ1-5, is as follows: EPEVTQTPSHQVTQMGQEVILRCVPISNHLYFYWYRQILGQKVEFLVSFYNNEISEKSEIFDDQFSVERPDGSNFTLKIRSTKLEDSAMYFCASSLGTGGLPQHFGDGTRLSIL.

The table lists this clonotype with many counts. The gene calls are TRBV12-3 or TRBV12-4 and TRBJ1-1; TRBD1 agrees at 8 bases. The CDR3 contains 13 residues. The junction had 6 bases not matched to a gene; V was cut back by 7 bases and J by 5 bases. The DNA for the CDR3 is TGTGCCAGCACCAGGGGGCGGTGGACTGAAGCTTTCTTT. Encoded protein: CASTRGRWTEAFF.

Remarks on this clonotype: This may arise from a read error, as a much more abundant clone is one base away. The CDR3 ends on some other residue instead of the conserved phenylalanine or tryptophan, so this is likely a read error. The chain uses TRBV18 and TRBJ1-1; 7 bases fit TRBD1. CDR3 length equals 14 residues. From germline, CDR1 is KGHSH and CDR2 LQKENI. The V and J ends lost 3 bases and 6 bases, in that order; junction bases with no gene match: 7. The CDR3 DNA reads TGTGCCAGCTCACCGGCGACAGGGATCGCTGAAGCTTTCCTT. Protein: CASSPATGIAEAFL.

The V call is TRBV19, the J call TRBJ1-5; a possible D gene is TRBD1 (5 bases). The CDR3 is 14 residues long. From germline, CDR1 is LNHDA and CDR2 SQIVND (reference sequence). V lost 5 bases and J 1 base, leaving 9 bases between the germline ends. In DNA form, the CDR3 reads TGTGCCAGTAGTGTCTGGGACAGCAATCAGCCCCAGCATTTT. Amino acids: CASSVWDSNQPQHF. Looking up the rest from reference TRBV19 and TRBJ1-5 gives the full variable domain: DGGITQSPKYLFRKEGQNVTLSCEQNLNHDAMYWYRQDPGQGLRLIYYSQIVNDFQKGDIAEGYSVSREKKESFPLTVTSAQKNPTAFYLCASSVWDSNQPQHFGDGTRLSIL.

This clonotype was seen repeatedly, ten times or more. The chain has TRBV6-1 and TRBJ2-1, with 7 positions matching TRBD1. In germline, CDR1 is MNHNS, CDR2 SASEGT. V shed 2 bases, J shed 3 bases, and the junction held 1 base outside the gene matches. The CDR3 has 14 residues. The CDR3 loop is CASSEQGVYNEQFF. CDR3 in DNA: TGTGCCAGCAGTGAACAGGGGGTCTACAATGAGCAGTTCTTC.

This clonotype occurred many times. The chain recombines TRBV11-3 with TRBJ2-1; 16 positions agree with TRBD2. CDR3 length equals 16 residues. Losses at the gene ends were 5 bases for V and 5 bases for J; bases not matched to a gene: 3. CDR1 and CDR2 from the germline V gene are SGHNT and YENEEA. In DNA form, the CDR3 reads TGTGCCAGCAGCCCGGGACTAGCGGGAGGGAACAATGAGCAGTTCTTC. Protein: CASSPGLAGGNNEQFF. The full variable domain, its missing parts supplied by reference TRBV11-3 and TRBJ2-1, is EAGVVQSPRYKIIEKKQPVAFWCNPISGHNTLYWYLQNLGQGPELLIRYENEEAVDDSQLPKDRFSAERLKGVDSTLKIQPAELGDSAVYLCASSPGLAGGNNEQFFGPGTRLTVL.

Turning to this clonotype: A read error may explain this, as a much larger clone is one base away. The genes are TRBV24-1 and TRBJ2-1, with TRBD1 matching 9 bases. The germline V gene encodes CDR1 KGHDR and CDR2 SFDVKD. V dropped 4 bases and J dropped 8; count of bases not matched to a gene: 8. This CDR3 region has 15 residues. For the CDR3, the DNA is TGTGCCACCAGTGAACCGGGACAGGGTCTCCATGAGCAGTTCTTC. It codes for CATSEPGQGLHEQFF.

This clonotype was counted ten times or more. This sequence joins TRBV24-1 and TRBJ1-2; tentatively, D is TRBD1 (6 bases). CDR3 size: 14 residues. Germline loops: CDR1 KGHDR, CDR2 SFDVKD. V lost 2 bases, J lost 8 bases, and 14 bases lay in between. This CDR3 reads CATSDSQQGAGYTF. DNA for the CDR3: TGTGCCACCAGTGATTCCCAACAGGGCGCGGGCTACACCTTC.

This clonotype has a count of ten or more. V is TRBV19 and J is TRBJ1-5, with TRBD1 as a possible D gene (6 bases). Germline V gene data show CDR1 as LNHDA and CDR2 as SQIVND (reference sequence). Trimming stripped 6 bases from V and 1 base from J, with 19 bases between. The CDR3 contains 17 residues. CDR3 nucleotide sequence: TGTGCCAGTAGATACCTGGGGGGGGCTCGAAGCAATCAGCCCCAGCATTTT. Its translation is CASRYLGGARSNQPQHF.

This clonotype was seen at least ten times. The chain is built from TRBV9 and TRBJ2-5, with D perhaps TRBD2 (5 bases). Looked up from germline, CDR1 is SGDLS and CDR2 is YYNGEE. The germline V and J ends were trimmed by 0 bases and 5 bases, with 8 bases remaining between them. CDR3 size: 13 residues. CDR3 in amino acids: CASSVGGRETQYF. The CDR3 DNA is TGTGCCAGCAGCGTAGGAGGGCGGGAGACCCAGTACTTC.

The chain couples TRBV18 to TRBJ2-1, with TRBD1 matching 7 bases. J gave up 8 bases and V 3 bases, and 13 bases lay outside the gene matches. This CDR3 has 16 residues. The germline V gene has CDR1 KGHSH and CDR2 LQKENI. The DNA of the CDR3 is TGTGCCAGCTCACCCCCCAGTAATCAGGGGGTCCATGAGCAGTTCTTC. It translates to CASSPPSNQGVHEQFF.

This clonotype was seen only a few times. A much larger clone is a single base away; this may be a read error. The conserved final phenylalanine or tryptophan is absent from the CDR3, which likely points to a read error. The rearrangement links TRBV7-9 to TRBJ2-1; 10 bases agree with TRBD2. The CDR3 has 15 amino acids. Germline-derived CDR1 and CDR2 are SEHNR and FQNEAQ (reference sequence). J gave up 5 bases and V 3 bases, and 4 bases lay outside the gene matches. The CDR3 coding sequence is TGTGCCAGCAGCTTCAGGACTAGCGGTAACAATGAGCAGTTCTCC. Its translation is CASSFRTSGNNEQFS.

This clonotype was found many times. The chain has TRBV28 and TRBJ2-7; TRBD2 matches 7 bases. Germline CDR1 is MDHEN and CDR2 is SYDVKM. This CDR3 is 15 amino acids long. V gave up 6 bases and J gave up 1 base; unmatched junction bases: 9. CDR3 loop: CASSSGLQTSYEQYF. The CDR3, as DNA: TGTGCCAGCAGCTCGGGACTACAAACGTCCTACGAGCAGTACTTC. Together with reference TRBV28 and TRBJ2-7, the CDR3 gives the full variable domain: DVKVTQSSRYLVKRTGEKVFLECVQDMDHENMFWYRQDPGLGLRLIYFSYDVKMKEKGDIPEGYSVSREKKERFSLILESASTNQTSMYLCASSSGLQTSYEQYFGPGTRLTVT.

The CDR3 loop is CASGLGTNSPLHF. CDR3 DNA: TGTGCTAGTGGCCTGGGTACCAATTCACCCCTCCACTTT. The chain recombines TRBV12-5 with TRBJ1-6; D unresolved. Germline V gene data show CDR1 as LGHNT and CDR2 as FRNRAP. This CDR3 contains 13 residues. The V end was cut by 6 bases, the J end by 7 bases, with 10 bases between.

In its sample, this clonotype was seen many times. The chain has TRBV7-2 and TRBJ2-7; 7 nucleotides align to TRBD2. This CDR3 region has 16 residues. Unmatched junction bases numbered 9, after V lost 2 bases and J lost 2 bases. The V gene's germline CDR1 is SGHTA and CDR2 FQGNSA. The CDR3 bases are TGTGCCAGCAGCTTATCTTCTAGCGGCCTACCCTACGAGCAGTACTTC. As protein: CASSLSSSGLPYEQYF.

This clonotype was found many times. This CDR3 reads CASSTGQVSDTQYF. The CDR3 bases are TGTGCCAGCAGCACCGGACAGGTCTCAGATACGCAGTATTTT. The chain has TRBV7-3 and TRBJ2-3, with 7 bases fitting TRBD1. Germline V gene data show CDR1 as SGHTA and CDR2 as FQGTGA. CDR3 length: 14 amino acids. V was clipped by 5 bases and J by 4 bases; unmatched bases: 6. Looking up the rest from reference TRBV7-3 and TRBJ2-3 gives the full variable domain: GAGVSQTPSNKVTEKGKYVELRCDPISGHTALYWYRQSLGQGPEFLIYFQGTGAADDSGLPNDRFFAVRPEGSVSTLKIQRTERGDSAVYLCASSTGQVSDTQYFGPGTRLTVL.

This rearrangement joins TRBV5-6 to TRBJ1-5; maybe TRBD1 (5 bases). The germline gives CDR1 SGHDT, CDR2 YYEEEE. The V and J ends lost 2 bases and 2 bases respectively, with 11 bases between them. The CDR3 is 15 amino acids. The CDR3 coding sequence is TGTGCCAGCAGCTTCAGGGCCCTGGGCAATCAGCCCCAGCATTTT. Protein: CASSFRALGNQPQHF. The complete variable domain, with remaining parts taken from reference TRBV5-6 and TRBJ1-5, reads DAGVTQSPTHLIKTRGQQVTLRCSPKSGHDTVSWYQQALGQGPQFIFQYYEEEERQRGNFPDRFSGHQFPNYSSELNVNALLLGDSALYLCASSFRALGNQPQHFGDGTRLSIL.

This clonotype has a handful of counts. The junction shows a germline mismatch at one end, possibly a read error. The chain employs TRBV28 and TRBJ1-2; D call uncertain. In germline, CDR1 is MDHEN, CDR2 SYDVKM. This CDR3 spans 15 amino acids. The CDR3 here is CAGSLSPGANYGYTF. CDR3 DNA: TGTGCCGGCAGTTTATCCCCTGGCGCTAACTATGGCTACACCTTC.

The rearrangement uses TRBV7-9 and TRBJ1-4, with D possibly TRBD1 on 6 matching bases. V lost 5 bases, J lost 3 bases, and 16 bases lay in between. The V gene's germline CDR1 is SEHNR and CDR2 FQNEAQ (reference sequence). The CDR3 runs to 16 residues. The CDR3 DNA reads as TGTGCCAGCAGCGGGGGGGCCAGGGGCCCTAATGAAAAACTGTTTTTT. Translating gives CASSGGARGPNEKLFF.

This clonotype was counted at least ten times. This chain links TRBV11-3 with TRBJ1-2; the D is unclear. The CDR3 spans 12 residues. From germline, CDR1 is SGHNT and CDR2 YENEEA. With 5 bases removed from V and 3 bases from J, the gap between germline ends came to 7 bases. The CDR3 sequence is CASSLNDYGYTF. The DNA of the CDR3 is TGTGCCAGCAGCCTCAACGACTATGGCTACACCTTC.

The table lists this clonotype with many counts. The chain couples TRBV28 to TRBJ2-1; either TRBD1 or TRBD2 may fit D (5 bases each). V shed 5 bases and J shed 5 bases, with 22 bases lying between them. The CDR3 runs to 17 residues. CDR1 is MDHEN, CDR2 SYDVKM, per germline. In DNA, the CDR3 is TGTGCCAGCAGTACATCGGGGTGGGGCAGGGACGACAATGAGCAGTTCTTC. This translates into CASSTSGWGRDDNEQFF.

This clonotype has more than one count but fewer than ten. The chain has TRBV19 and TRBJ2-7, with a possible D match to TRBD2 (5 bases). This CDR3 contains 15 residues. Deletions cut 5 bases from V and 2 bases from J, with 16 bases between. CDR1 and CDR2 from the germline V gene are LNHDA and SQIVND (reference sequence). The CDR3: CASSVRARSTYEQYF. CDR3 DNA sequence: TGTGCCAGTAGTGTGCGGGCCCGATCTACCTACGAGCAGTACTTC.

This clonotype was observed a few times. V and J are TRBV7-9 and TRBJ1-4, with D perhaps matching TRBD1 (6 bases). This CDR3 is built from 15 residues. V lost 1 base and J lost 8, with 14 bases in between. The V gene's germline CDR1 is SEHNR and CDR2 FQNEAQ (reference sequence). CDR3 amino acids: CASSLGGPRGEKLFF. The CDR3 DNA sequence: TGTGCCAGCAGCTTAGGGGGGCCCCGAGGCGAAAAACTGTTTTTT.